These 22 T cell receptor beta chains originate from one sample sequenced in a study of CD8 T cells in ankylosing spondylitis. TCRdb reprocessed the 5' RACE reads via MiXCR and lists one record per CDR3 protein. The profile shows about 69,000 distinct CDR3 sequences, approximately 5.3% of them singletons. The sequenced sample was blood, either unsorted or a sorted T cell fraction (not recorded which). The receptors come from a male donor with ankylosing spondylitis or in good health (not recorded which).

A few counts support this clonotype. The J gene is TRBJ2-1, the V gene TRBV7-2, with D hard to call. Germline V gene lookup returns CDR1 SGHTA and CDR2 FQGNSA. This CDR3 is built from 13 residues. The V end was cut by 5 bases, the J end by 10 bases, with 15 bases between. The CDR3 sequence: CASSPETGQEQFF. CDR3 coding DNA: TGTGCCAGCAGCCCCGAAACTGGCCAGGAGCAGTTCTTC. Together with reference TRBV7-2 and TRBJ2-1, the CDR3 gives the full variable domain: GAGVSQSPSNKVTEKGKDVELRCDPISGHTALYWYRQSLGQGLEFLIYFQGNSAPDKSGLPSDRFSAERTGGSVSTLTIQRTQQEDSAVYLCASSPETGQEQFFGPGTRLTVL.

DNA of the CDR3: TGTGCCAGCAGACCACAACAGGGGGCAGGGGAGCAGTTCTTC. It encodes CASRPQQGAGEQFF. The rearrangement links TRBV11-2 to TRBJ2-1, with 9 bases matching TRBD1. The CDR3 runs 14 residues. V dropped 6 bases and J dropped 10; count of bases not matched to a gene: 10. Germline V CDR1 and CDR2: SGHAT, FQNNGV.

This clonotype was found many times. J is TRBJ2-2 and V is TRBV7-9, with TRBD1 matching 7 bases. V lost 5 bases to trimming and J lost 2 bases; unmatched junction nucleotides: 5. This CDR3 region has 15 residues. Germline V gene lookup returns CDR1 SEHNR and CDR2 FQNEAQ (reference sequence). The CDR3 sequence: CASSRRQGNTGELFF. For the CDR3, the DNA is TGTGCCAGCAGCCGGCGACAGGGAAACACCGGGGAGCTGTTTTTT.

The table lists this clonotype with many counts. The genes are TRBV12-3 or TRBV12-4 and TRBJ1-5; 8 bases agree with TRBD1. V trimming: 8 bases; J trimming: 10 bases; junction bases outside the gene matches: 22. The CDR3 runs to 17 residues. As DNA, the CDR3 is TGTGCCAGCGGACCGACAGGGGCTCAAAGTGCAATCAGCCCCCAGCATTTT. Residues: CASGPTGAQSAISPQHF.

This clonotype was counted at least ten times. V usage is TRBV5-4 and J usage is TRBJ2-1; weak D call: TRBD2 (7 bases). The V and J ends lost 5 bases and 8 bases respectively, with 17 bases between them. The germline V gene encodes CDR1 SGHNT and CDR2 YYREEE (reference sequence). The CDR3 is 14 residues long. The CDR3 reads CASSLGGGIDEQFF. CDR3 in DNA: TGTGCCAGCAGTTTAGGCGGGGGCATCGATGAGCAGTTCTTC. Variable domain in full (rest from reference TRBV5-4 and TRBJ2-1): ETGVTQSPTHLIKTRGQQVTLRCSSQSGHNTVSWYQQALGQGPQFIFQYYREEENGRGNFPPRFSGLQFPNYSSELNVNALELDDSALYLCASSLGGGIDEQFFGPGTRLTVL.

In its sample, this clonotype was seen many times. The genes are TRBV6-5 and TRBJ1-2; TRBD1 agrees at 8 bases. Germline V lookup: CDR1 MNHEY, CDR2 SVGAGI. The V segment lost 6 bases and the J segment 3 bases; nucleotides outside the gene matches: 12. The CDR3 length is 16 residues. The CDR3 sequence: CASRPEGQGLDYGYTF. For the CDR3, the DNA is TGTGCCAGCAGGCCGGAAGGACAGGGTTTAGACTATGGCTACACCTTC.

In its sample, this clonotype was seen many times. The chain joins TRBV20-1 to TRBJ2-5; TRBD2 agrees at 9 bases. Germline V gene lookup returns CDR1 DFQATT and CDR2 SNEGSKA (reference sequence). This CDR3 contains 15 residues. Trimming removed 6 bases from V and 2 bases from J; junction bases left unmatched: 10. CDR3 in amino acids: CSAAGLAGRQETQYF. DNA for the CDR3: TGCAGTGCAGCGGGTCTAGCGGGGAGACAAGAGACCCAGTACTTC.

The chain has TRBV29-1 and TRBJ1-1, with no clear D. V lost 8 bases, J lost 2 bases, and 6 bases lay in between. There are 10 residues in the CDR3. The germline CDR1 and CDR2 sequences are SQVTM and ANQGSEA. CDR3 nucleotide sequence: TGCAGCTGTTTTAACACTGAAGCTTTCTTT. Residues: CSCFNTEAFF.

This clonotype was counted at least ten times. Here the CDR3 reads CSAPGQNPSNQPQHF. CDR3 bases: TGCAGTGCCCCCGGACAGAACCCTAGCAATCAGCCCCAGCATTTT. V usage is TRBV20-1 and J usage is TRBJ1-5, with D perhaps TRBD1 (6 bases). There are 15 residues in the CDR3. The V end lost 6 bases, the J end lost 0 bases, and 15 bases lay between the germline ends. Germline V lookup: CDR1 DFQATT, CDR2 SNEGSKA (reference sequence).

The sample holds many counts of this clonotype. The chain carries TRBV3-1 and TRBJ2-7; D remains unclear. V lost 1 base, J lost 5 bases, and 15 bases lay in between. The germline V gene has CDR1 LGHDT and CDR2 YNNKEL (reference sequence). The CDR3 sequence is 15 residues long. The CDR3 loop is CASSQAPRTGDEQYF. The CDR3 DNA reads TGTGCCAGCAGCCAAGCCCCTCGGACCGGTGACGAGCAGTACTTC.

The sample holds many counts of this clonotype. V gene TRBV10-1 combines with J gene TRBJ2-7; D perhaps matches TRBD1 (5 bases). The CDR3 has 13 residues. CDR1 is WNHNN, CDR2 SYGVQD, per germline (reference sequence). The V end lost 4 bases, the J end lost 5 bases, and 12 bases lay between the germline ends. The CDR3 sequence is CASSANTRDEQYF. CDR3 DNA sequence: TGCGCCAGCAGTGCGAACACCAGGGACGAGCAGTACTTC.

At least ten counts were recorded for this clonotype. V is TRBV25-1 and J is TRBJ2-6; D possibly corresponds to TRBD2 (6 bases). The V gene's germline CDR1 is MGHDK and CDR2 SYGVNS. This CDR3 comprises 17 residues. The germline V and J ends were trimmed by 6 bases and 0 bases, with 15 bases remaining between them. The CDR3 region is CASSVRDSLSGANVLTF. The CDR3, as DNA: TGTGCCAGCAGCGTCAGGGACTCCCTCTCTGGGGCCAACGTCCTGACTTTC.

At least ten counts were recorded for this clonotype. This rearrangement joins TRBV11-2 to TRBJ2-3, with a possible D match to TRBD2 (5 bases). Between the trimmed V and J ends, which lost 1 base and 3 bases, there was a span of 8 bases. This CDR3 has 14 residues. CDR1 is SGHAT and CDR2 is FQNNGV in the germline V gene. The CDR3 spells CASSLGAATDTQYF. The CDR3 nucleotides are TGTGCCAGCAGCTTAGGAGCGGCGACAGATACGCAGTATTTT.

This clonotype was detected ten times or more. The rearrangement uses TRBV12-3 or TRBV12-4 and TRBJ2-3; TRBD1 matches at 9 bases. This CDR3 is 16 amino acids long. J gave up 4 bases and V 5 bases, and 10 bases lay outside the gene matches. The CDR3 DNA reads TGTGCCAGCAGTCCGGGCCGGGACAGGGCATCAGATACGCAGTATTTT. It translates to CASSPGRDRASDTQYF.

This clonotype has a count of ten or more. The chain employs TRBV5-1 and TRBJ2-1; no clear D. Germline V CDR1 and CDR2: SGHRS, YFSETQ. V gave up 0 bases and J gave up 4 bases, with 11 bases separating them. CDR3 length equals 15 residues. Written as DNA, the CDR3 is TGCGCCAGCAGCTTGGTAGTTCCCTTATACAATGAGCAGTTCTTC. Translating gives CASSLVVPLYNEQFF.

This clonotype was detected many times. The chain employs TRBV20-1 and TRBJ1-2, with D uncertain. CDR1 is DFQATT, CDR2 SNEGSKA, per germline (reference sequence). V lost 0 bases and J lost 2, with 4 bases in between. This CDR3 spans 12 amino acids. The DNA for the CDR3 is TGCAGTGCTAGAGATCAGAACTATGGCTACACCTTC. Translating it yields CSARDQNYGYTF.

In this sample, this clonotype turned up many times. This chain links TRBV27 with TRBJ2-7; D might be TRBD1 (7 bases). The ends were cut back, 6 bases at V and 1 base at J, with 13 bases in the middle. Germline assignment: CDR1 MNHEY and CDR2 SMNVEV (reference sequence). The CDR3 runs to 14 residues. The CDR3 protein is CASRAGQFSYEQYF. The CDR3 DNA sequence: TGTGCCAGCAGGGCGGGACAGTTTTCCTACGAGCAGTACTTC.

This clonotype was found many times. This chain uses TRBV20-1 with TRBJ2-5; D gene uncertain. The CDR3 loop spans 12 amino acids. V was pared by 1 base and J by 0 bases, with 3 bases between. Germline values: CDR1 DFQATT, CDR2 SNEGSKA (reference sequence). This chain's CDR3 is CSARGYQETQYF. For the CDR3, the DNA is TGCAGTGCTAGAGGATACCAAGAGACCCAGTACTTC.

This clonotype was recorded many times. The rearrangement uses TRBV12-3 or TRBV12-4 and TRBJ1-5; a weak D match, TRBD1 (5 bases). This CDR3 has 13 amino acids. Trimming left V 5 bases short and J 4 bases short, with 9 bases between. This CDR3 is CASSPGRNQPQHF. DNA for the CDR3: TGTGCCAGCAGTCCAGGGAGGAATCAGCCCCAGCATTTT.

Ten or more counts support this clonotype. CDR3 sequence: CAITGTMGRNQPQHF. The CDR3 region has the DNA TGTGCCATCACTGGGACAATGGGCCGCAATCAGCCCCAGCATTTT. This chain links TRBV10-3 with TRBJ1-5, with D possibly TRBD1 on 6 matching bases. CDR3 length equals 15 residues. V was trimmed by 7 bases and J by 2 bases, leaving 15 bases between them. Germline V gives CDR1 ENHRY, CDR2 SYGVKD.

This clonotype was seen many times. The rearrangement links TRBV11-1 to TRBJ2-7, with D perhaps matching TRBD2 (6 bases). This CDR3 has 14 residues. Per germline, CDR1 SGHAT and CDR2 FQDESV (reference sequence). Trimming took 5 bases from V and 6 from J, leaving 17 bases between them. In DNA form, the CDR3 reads TGTGCCAGCAGCAGCCAGGGACTGCCGTCCGAGCAGTACTTC. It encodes CASSSQGLPSEQYF.

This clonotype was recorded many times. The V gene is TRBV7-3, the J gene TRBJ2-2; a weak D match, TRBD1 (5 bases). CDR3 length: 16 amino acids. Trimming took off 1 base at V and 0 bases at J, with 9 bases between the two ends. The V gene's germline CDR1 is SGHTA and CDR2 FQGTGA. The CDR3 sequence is CASSLNPGPNTGELFF. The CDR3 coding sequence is TGTGCCAGCAGCTTAAATCCAGGGCCGAACACCGGGGAGCTGTTTTTT.